This TCR beta chain emerged from a study of cytomegalovirus exposure and HLA in healthy donors. The study's findings and limits: Cytomegalovirus status was reportedly diagnosed by the classifier with high specificity and sensitivity. As immune exposure information, only CMV serostatus was available. It emerged from a later analysis that several of the most significant clusters appeared to be linked to common viral pathogens.

Concerning this clone: The antigen remains undetermined.

Primers: 60 Vbeta forward and 13 Jbeta reverse. Assay used: immunoSEQ multiplex PCR; TCRdb lists only in-frame clones, some missing. Here the sample spans just over 65,000 clones, roughly four fifths being singletons. The sample taken for sequencing was PBMCs. The sequence derives from a human donor in good health.

The CDR3 sequence: CASVGLAGDNEQFF. CDR3 nucleotide sequence: TGTGCCAGCGTTGGGCTAGCGGGGGACAATGAGCAGTTCTTC. The chain uses TRBV2 and TRBJ2-1; 10 bases align to TRBD2. The CDR3 runs to 14 residues. CDR1 and CDR2 from the germline V gene are SNHLY and FYNNEI. V shed 8 bases, J shed 5 bases, and the junction held 6 bases outside the gene matches.